Below are 20 T cell receptor beta chains sequenced from a single sample in a study of T cells in Graves' hyperthyroidism and ophthalmopathy. RNA transcripts provided the source from which TCR beta CDR3 regions were amplified. Primed by the HTBI set, a first-round RT-PCR was run on the TCR CDR3. TCRdb redid the calling of the multiplex PCR reads with MiXCR, one entry per CDR3 protein. The sample has approximately 400,000 distinct CDR3 sequences, about a fifth seen once. Sequenced material: blood. The receptor set was obtained from a man younger than 35 with Graves' ophthalmopathy.

This clonotype was seen a handful of times. The rearrangement links TRBV6-5 to TRBJ1-2; D perhaps matches TRBD1 (6 bases). The V gene's germline CDR1 is MNHEY and CDR2 SVGAGI. The length of the CDR3 is 14 residues. Trimming pared 3 bases from V and 3 bases from J, leaving 11 bases between. The CDR3 nucleotides are TGTGCCAGCAGTTATCGCGGGGGCTACTATGGCTACACCTTC. Translation gives CASSYRGGYYGYTF.

J is TRBJ2-4 and V is TRBV6-1; D is unclear. This CDR3 region has 12 residues. V lost 11 bases and J lost 4, with 12 bases in between. Germline CDR1 and CDR2: MNHNS and SASEGT. The CDR3 protein is CAVGRLKNIQYF. CDR3 DNA sequence: TGTGCCGTTGGACGCCTAAAAAACATTCAGTACTTC.

This chain links TRBV6-5 with TRBJ2-5, with a possible D match to TRBD2 (5 bases). The CDR3 length is 14 residues. The germline CDR1 and CDR2 sequences are MNHEY and SVGAGI. Between the trimmed V and J ends, which lost 2 bases and 1 base, there was a span of 8 bases. CDR3 sequence reads: CASSYTGIQETQYF. The CDR3 DNA follows: TGTGCCAGCAGTTACACGGGGATCCAAGAGACCCAGTACTTC.

This clonotype was recorded at least ten times. A junction end diverges from the germline sequence, so it may reflect a read error. The V call is TRBV19, the J call TRBJ1-1; D unclear. CDR1 LNHDA and CDR2 SQIVND come from the germline V gene (reference sequence). The CDR3 sequence is 11 residues long. The CDR3 is CASSIGTEAFF. DNA of the CDR3: TGCGCCAGCAGCATCGGCACTGAAGCTTTCTTT.

The chain has TRBV12-3 or TRBV12-4 and TRBJ1-4, with TRBD1 matching 9 bases. V shed 5 bases and J 11 bases; nucleotides not matched to a gene: 12. This CDR3 is 15 amino acids long. CDR3 in amino acids: CASSGPGQGSGKLFF. CDR3 nucleotides: TGTGCCAGCAGTGGGCCGGGACAGGGATCTGGGAAACTGTTTTTT.

Many counts were recorded for this clonotype. The V call is TRBV4-1, the J call TRBJ1-5; D gene unclear. V was shortened by 1 base and J by 3 bases, with 10 bases between the two germline ends. CDR3 length: 15 amino acids. CDR1 is MGHRA and CDR2 is YSYEKL in the germline V gene. Written as DNA, the CDR3 is TGCGCCAGCAGCCAAGTCGGCACTTCCAATCAGCCCCAGCATTTT. Amino acid sequence: CASSQVGTSNQPQHF.

The rearrangement uses TRBV10-3 and TRBJ1-4; 8 bases match TRBD1. The CDR3 totals 13 residues. Looked up from germline, CDR1 is ENHRY and CDR2 is SYGVKD. V shed 8 bases, J shed 6 bases, and the junction held 5 bases outside the gene matches. The CDR3 here is CAIAGQGDEKLFF. For the CDR3, the DNA is TGTGCCATCGCCGGACAGGGAGATGAAAAACTGTTTTTT.

This clonotype was picked up many times. This chain uses TRBV11-2 with TRBJ2-1; 11 positions agree with TRBD1. Germline V CDR1 and CDR2: SGHAT, FQNNGV. The V and J ends lost 7 bases and 10 bases, in that order; junction bases with no gene match: 12. This CDR3 is 15 amino acids long. This CDR3 is CASKIRDRGDWEQFF. The CDR3 DNA sequence: TGTGCCAGCAAGATTCGGGACAGGGGGGATTGGGAGCAGTTCTTC.

This clonotype showed up many times. The chain is built from TRBV6-1 and TRBJ2-3, with TRBD1 identical over 8 bases. CDR3 length: 15 amino acids. V lost 0 bases and J lost 4; bases outside the gene matches: 3. The V gene's germline CDR1 is MNHNS and CDR2 SASEGT. CDR3 sequence reads: CASSEAAGGADTQYF. CDR3 DNA: TGTGCCAGCAGTGAAGCGGCAGGGGGCGCAGATACGCAGTATTTT.

V usage is TRBV9 and J usage is TRBJ2-3; perhaps TRBD1 as D (6 bases). This CDR3 spans 16 amino acids. V was cut by 0 bases and J by 4 bases, with 15 bases left in between. Germline CDR1 and CDR2: SGDLS and YYNGEE. CDR3 DNA sequence: TGTGCCAGCAGCGTAGAAAGGGGGATGGAGTCAGATACGCAGTATTTT. It codes for CASSVERGMESDTQYF.

This clonotype was found many times. The chain carries TRBV29-1 and TRBJ2-7; D is ambiguous. The germline CDR1 and CDR2 sequences are SQVTM and ANQGSEA. V lost 3 bases, J lost 0 bases, and 12 bases lay in between. The CDR3 sequence is 14 residues long. CDR3 bases: TGCAGCGTTGAGAACTCCCCCAGCTCCTACGAGCAGTACTTC. Translated, it gives CSVENSPSSYEQYF.

This clonotype was seen more than once but under ten times. As DNA, the CDR3 is TGTGCCAGCGGAGACTCTGGGGCCAACGTCCTGACTTTC. Translation: CASGDSGANVLTF. The V gene is TRBV6-1, the J gene TRBJ2-6; D is unclear. The CDR3 contains 13 residues. Trimming pared 8 bases from V and 0 bases from J, leaving 5 bases between. Germline V CDR1 and CDR2: MNHNS, SASEGT.

This clonotype was detected ten times or more. This chain connects TRBV11-2 to TRBJ2-1; D not certain. This CDR3 region has 13 residues. Germline assignment: CDR1 SGHAT and CDR2 FQNNGV. With 3 bases removed from V and 7 bases from J, the gap between germline ends came to 10 bases. The CDR3 sequence is CASSFGMGNEQFF. The CDR3 nucleotides are TGTGCCAGCAGCTTCGGAATGGGGAATGAGCAGTTCTTC.

The sample holds many counts of this clonotype. This chain links TRBV10-3 with TRBJ2-7, with D tentatively TRBD2 (6 bases). Trimming cost V 5 bases and J 0 bases, with 14 bases left between them. CDR3 length equals 15 residues. Germline V CDR1 and CDR2: ENHRY, SYGVKD. The CDR3: CAISIDGGNSYEQYF. The CDR3 nucleotides read TGTGCCATCAGTATCGACGGAGGGAACTCCTACGAGCAGTACTTC.

The chain is built from TRBV29-1 and TRBJ2-2; D may be TRBD2 (6 bases). The germline V gene encodes CDR1 SQVTM and CDR2 ANQGSEA. There are 12 residues in the CDR3. V was clipped by 4 bases and J by 6 bases, with 9 bases between them. The CDR3 is CSVVSGAGELFF. The CDR3 bases are TGCAGCGTTGTGTCGGGGGCCGGGGAGCTGTTTTTT.

This clonotype has just one count. The chain recombines TRBV7-6 with TRBJ1-4; D possibly corresponds to TRBD1 (5 bases). CDR1 SGHVS and CDR2 FNYEAQ come from the germline V gene. The CDR3 is 15 amino acids. Trimming shortened V by 1 base and J by 8 bases, and 14 bases separated the two germline ends. CDR3 in amino acids: CASSLVPGVVEKLFF. CDR3 sequence (DNA): TGTGCCAGCAGCTTAGTACCGGGGGTGGTCGAAAAACTGTTTTTT.

This clonotype turned up a few times. This chain uses TRBV4-1 with TRBJ1-2; D remains unclear. Germline loops: CDR1 MGHRA, CDR2 YSYEKL. Trimming removed 1 base at V and 3 bases at J, with 18 bases between. This CDR3 region has 17 residues. CDR3 sequence: CASSQGSGAALYYGYTF. The CDR3, as DNA: TGCGCCAGCAGCCAAGGATCTGGTGCGGCTCTTTACTATGGCTACACCTTC.

This clonotype was observed a handful of times. CDR3 loop: CASSDGTGVGQPQHF. Written as DNA, the CDR3 is TGTGCCAGCAGTGACGGGACAGGGGTAGGTCAGCCCCAGCATTTT. The chain combines TRBV2 with TRBJ1-5; 10 nucleotides match TRBD1. The CDR3 runs 15 residues. The V and J ends lost 3 bases and 6 bases, in that order; junction bases with no gene match: 5. Germline V lookup: CDR1 SNHLY, CDR2 FYNNEI. The variable domain in full, completed from reference TRBV2 and TRBJ1-5, reads EPEVTQTPSHQVTQMGQEVILRCVPISNHLYFYWYRQILGQKVEFLVSFYNNEISEKSEIFDDQFSVERPDGSNFTLKIRSTKLEDSAMYFCASSDGTGVGQPQHFGDGTRLSIL.

The gene calls are TRBV28 and TRBJ1-2; 9 nucleotides line up with TRBD1. Germline V CDR1 and CDR2: MDHEN, SYDVKM. Trimming at V came to 5 bases and at J to 7 bases, leaving 14 bases not matched to a gene. CDR3 length equals 16 residues. The CDR3 DNA reads as TGTGCCAGCAGTCGCCCCGGGACAGGGTCCTCGCGTGGCTACACCTTC. It is translated as CASSRPGTGSSRGYTF.

This clonotype was seen repeatedly, ten times or more. The V and J genes are TRBV28 and TRBJ2-1; TRBD2 might be the D (5 bases). The germline V gene has CDR1 MDHEN and CDR2 SYDVKM. CDR3 length equals 14 residues. V was pared by 3 bases and J by 5 bases, with 11 bases between. CDR3 in DNA: TGTGCCAGCAGTTTTCTAGGAGGCAACAATGAGCAGTTCTTC. This encodes CASSFLGGNNEQFF.